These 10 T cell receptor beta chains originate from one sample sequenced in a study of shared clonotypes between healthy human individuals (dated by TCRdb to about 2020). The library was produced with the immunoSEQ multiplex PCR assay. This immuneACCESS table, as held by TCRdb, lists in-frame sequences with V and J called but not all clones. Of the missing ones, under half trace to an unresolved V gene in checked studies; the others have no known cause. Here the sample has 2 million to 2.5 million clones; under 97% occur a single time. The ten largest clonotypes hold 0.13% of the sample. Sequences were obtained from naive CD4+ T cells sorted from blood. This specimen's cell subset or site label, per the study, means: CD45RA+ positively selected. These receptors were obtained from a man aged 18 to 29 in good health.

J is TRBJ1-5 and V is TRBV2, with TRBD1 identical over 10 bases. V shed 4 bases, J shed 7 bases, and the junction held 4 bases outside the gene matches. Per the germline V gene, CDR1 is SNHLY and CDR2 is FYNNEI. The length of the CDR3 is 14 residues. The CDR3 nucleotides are TGTGCCAGCAGTGGGGACAGGGGAAGACAGCCCCAGCATTTT. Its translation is CASSGDRGRQPQHF.

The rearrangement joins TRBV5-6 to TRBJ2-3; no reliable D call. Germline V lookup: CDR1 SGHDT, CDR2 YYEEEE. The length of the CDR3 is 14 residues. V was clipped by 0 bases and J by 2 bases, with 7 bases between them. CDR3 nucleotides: TGTGCCAGCAGCTTGGAGCTGATCACAGATACGCAGTATTTT. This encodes CASSLELITDTQYF. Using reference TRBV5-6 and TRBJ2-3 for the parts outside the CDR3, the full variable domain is DAGVTQSPTHLIKTRGQQVTLRCSPKSGHDTVSWYQQALGQGPQFIFQYYEEEERQRGNFPDRFSGHQFPNYSSELNVNALLLGDSALYLCASSLELITDTQYFGPGTRLTVL.

CDR3 in amino acids: CASSPGKPYEQYF. As DNA, the CDR3 is TGTGCCAGCTCACCCGGGAAACCCTACGAGCAGTACTTC. This chain uses TRBV18 with TRBJ2-7; tentatively, D is TRBD2 (5 bases). Germline CDR1 KGHSH, CDR2 LQKENI. This CDR3 spans 13 amino acids. Deletions cut 3 bases from V and 2 bases from J, with 8 bases between.

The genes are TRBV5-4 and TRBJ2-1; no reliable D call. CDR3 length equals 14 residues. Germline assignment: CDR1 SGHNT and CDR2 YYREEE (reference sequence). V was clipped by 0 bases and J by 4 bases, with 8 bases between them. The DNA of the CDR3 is TGTGCCAGCAGCTTGGATGTAGGGTACAATGAGCAGTTCTTC. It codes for CASSLDVGYNEQFF.

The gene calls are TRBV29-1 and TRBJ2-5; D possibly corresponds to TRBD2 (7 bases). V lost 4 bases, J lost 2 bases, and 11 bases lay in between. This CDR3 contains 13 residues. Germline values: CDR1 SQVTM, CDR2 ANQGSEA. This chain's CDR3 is CSVAGGSQETQYF. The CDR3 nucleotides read TGCAGCGTTGCGGGGGGCTCACAAGAGACCCAGTACTTC.

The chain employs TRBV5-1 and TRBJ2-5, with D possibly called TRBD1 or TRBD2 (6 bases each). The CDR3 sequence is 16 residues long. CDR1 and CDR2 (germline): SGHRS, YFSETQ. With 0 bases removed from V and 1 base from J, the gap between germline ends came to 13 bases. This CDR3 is CASSLDSGGVQETQYF. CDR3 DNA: TGCGCCAGCAGCTTGGATTCCGGGGGCGTCCAAGAGACCCAGTACTTC.

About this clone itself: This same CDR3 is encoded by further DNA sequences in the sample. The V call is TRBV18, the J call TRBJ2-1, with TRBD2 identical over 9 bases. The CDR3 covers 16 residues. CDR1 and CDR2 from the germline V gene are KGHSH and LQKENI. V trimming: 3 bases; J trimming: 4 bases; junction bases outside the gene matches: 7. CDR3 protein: CASSPGLAGTYNEQFF. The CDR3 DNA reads TGTGCCAGCTCACCGGGGCTAGCGGGGACATACAATGAGCAGTTCTTC.

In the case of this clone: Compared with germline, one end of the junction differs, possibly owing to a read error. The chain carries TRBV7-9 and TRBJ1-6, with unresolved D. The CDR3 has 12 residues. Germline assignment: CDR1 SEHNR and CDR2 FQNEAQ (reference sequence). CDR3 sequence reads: CVSSFTNSPLHF. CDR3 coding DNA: TGTGTCAGCAGCTTCACCAATTCACCCCTCCACTTT. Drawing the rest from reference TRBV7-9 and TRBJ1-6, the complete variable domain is DTGVSQNPRHKITKRGQNVTFRCDPISEHNRLYWYRQTLGQGPEFLTYFQNEAQLEKSRLLSDRFSAERPKGSFSTLEIQRTEQGDSAMYLCVSSFTNSPLHFGNGTRLTVT.

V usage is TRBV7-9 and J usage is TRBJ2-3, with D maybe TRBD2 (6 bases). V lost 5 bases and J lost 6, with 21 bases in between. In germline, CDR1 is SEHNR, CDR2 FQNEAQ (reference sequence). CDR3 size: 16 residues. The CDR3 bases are TGTGCCAGCAGCCTGGCGGGGACCACACAAGGCGATACGCAGTATTTT. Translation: CASSLAGTTQGDTQYF.

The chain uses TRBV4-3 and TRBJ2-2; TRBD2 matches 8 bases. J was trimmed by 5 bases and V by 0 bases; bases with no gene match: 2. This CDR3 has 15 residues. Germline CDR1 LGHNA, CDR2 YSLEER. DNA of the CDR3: TGCGCCAGCAGCCAAGAACTAGCGGATACCGGGGAGCTGTTTTTT. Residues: CASSQELADTGELFF.